This T cell receptor (beta chain) was captured in a study of blood T cell repertoires in COVID-19. Study background: COVID-19 samples, acute and convalescent, were from the United States, Italy and Spain. T cells, B-cell-depleted T cells, or PBMCs supplied cDNA or gDNA.

Original methodology: How many nucleated cells were present was estimated from reference gene primer amplification. Sequencing used immunoSEQ multiplex PCR; TCRdb keeps in-frame clones, though not all of them. V and J calls and clone size follow that table, whereas D and trimming were derived from the DNA. The sample holds 130,000 to 150,000 clones, approximately 88% seen once. J was trimmed by 7 bases and V by 3 bases; bases with no gene match: 8. Germline CDR1 reads SGDLS; CDR2 reads YYNGEE. The CDR3 is 15 amino acids. This sequence was found in a woman between 50 and 59 years old with acute or convalescent COVID-19. The gene calls are TRBV9 and TRBJ2-1; 9 nucleotides line up with TRBD2. Sequencing was performed on peripheral blood. The CDR3 bases are TGTGCCAGCAGCGGATCCGTAGCGGGAGTAAATGAGCAGTTCTTC. Amino acid sequence: CASSGSVAGVNEQFF.